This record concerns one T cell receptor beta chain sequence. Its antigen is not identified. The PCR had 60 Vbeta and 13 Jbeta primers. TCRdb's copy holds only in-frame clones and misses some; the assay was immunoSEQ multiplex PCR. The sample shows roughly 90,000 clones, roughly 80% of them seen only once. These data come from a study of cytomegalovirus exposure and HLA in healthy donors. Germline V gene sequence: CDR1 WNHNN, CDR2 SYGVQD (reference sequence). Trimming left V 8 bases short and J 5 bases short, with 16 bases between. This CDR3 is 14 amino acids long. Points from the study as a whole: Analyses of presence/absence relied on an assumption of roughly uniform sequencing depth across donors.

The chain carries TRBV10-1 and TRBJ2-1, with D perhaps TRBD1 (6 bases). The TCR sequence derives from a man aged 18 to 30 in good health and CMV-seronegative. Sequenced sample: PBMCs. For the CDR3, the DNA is TGCGCCAGCTCAAGGGACATGGGAAACAATGAGCAGTTCTTC. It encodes CASSRDMGNNEQFF.